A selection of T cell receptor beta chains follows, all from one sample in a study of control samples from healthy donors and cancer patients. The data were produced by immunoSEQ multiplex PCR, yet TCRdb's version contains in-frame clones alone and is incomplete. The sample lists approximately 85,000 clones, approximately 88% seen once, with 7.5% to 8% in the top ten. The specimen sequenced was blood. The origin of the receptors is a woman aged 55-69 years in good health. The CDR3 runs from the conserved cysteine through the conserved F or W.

CDR3 protein: CASSLASSYNEQFF; V gene: TRBV5-4; J gene: TRBJ2-1
CDR3 protein: CASTLPGGAKGYTF; V gene: TRBV28; J gene: TRBJ1-2
CDR3 protein: CSVFARGYTF; V gene: TRBV20-1; J gene: TRBJ1-2
CDR3 protein: CASSPGRTGGLTDTQYF; V gene: TRBV7-9; J gene: TRBJ2-3
CDR3 protein: CASSYLGLAVTDTQYF; V gene: TRBV7-2; J gene: TRBJ2-3
CDR3 protein: CASSDWIGPTGELFF; V gene: TRBV7-8; J gene: TRBJ2-2
CDR3 protein: CASSEGQAGHQETQYF; V gene: TRBV25-1; J gene: TRBJ2-5
CDR3 protein: CASSVVPSGTFTSSYNEQFF; V gene: TRBV9; J gene: TRBJ2-1
CDR3 protein: CASSSWTDSYEQYF; V gene: TRBV13; J gene: TRBJ2-7
CDR3 protein: CASSEGGQTPVQYF; V gene: TRBV9; J gene: TRBJ2-7
CDR3 protein: CASSPGHPGDTEAFF; V gene: TRBV18; J gene: TRBJ1-1
CDR3 protein: CASSPLSGADTQYF; V gene: TRBV3-1/TRBV3-2; J gene: TRBJ2-3
CDR3 protein: CASSPWGGEAFF; V gene: TRBV5-8; J gene: TRBJ1-1
CDR3 protein: CASSRTGEGTEAFF; V gene: TRBV6-5; J gene: TRBJ1-1
CDR3 protein: CASSRPALPGTSGFYEQYF; V gene: TRBV21-1; J gene: TRBJ2-7
CDR3 protein: CASSLGGQATNSPLHF; V gene: TRBV5-1; J gene: TRBJ1-6
CDR3 protein: CASSQARGGSPLHF; V gene: TRBV14; J gene: TRBJ1-6
CDR3 protein: CASRLSSSYNEQFF; V gene: TRBV19; J gene: TRBJ2-1
CDR3 protein: CASSRGTPRGTEAFF; V gene: TRBV19; J gene: TRBJ1-1
CDR3 protein: CSASRTDGETQYF; V gene: TRBV20-1; J gene: TRBJ2-5
CDR3 protein: CASSLTVQGGQPQHF; V gene: TRBV7-2; J gene: TRBJ1-5
CDR3 protein: CASSQDLVANTGELFF; V gene: TRBV14; J gene: TRBJ2-2
CDR3 protein: CASSTPPGPKARNSPLHF; V gene: TRBV10-2; J gene: TRBJ1-6
CDR3 protein: CASSLARGNTEAFF; V gene: TRBV5-4; J gene: TRBJ1-1
CDR3 protein: CAISETRQGPDTQYF; V gene: TRBV10-3; J gene: TRBJ2-3
CDR3 protein: CASSPGADYGYTF; V gene: TRBV6-6; J gene: TRBJ1-2
CDR3 protein: CASSSWGSESSYNEQFF; V gene: TRBV5-1; J gene: TRBJ2-1
CDR3 protein: CASSEMTGVPYNEQFF; V gene: TRBV2; J gene: TRBJ2-1
CDR3 protein: CASSRGGNTEAFF; V gene: TRBV12-3/TRBV12-4; J gene: TRBJ1-1
CDR3 protein: CASSYSILGAYEQYF; V gene: TRBV6-5; J gene: TRBJ2-7
CDR3 protein: CASSLRAHSEGGQYF; V gene: TRBV5-1; J gene: TRBJ2-3
CDR3 protein: CASSRPNSSGNTIYF; V gene: TRBV28; J gene: TRBJ1-3
CDR3 protein: CASPVMAGSPGGDTQYF; V gene: TRBV5-8; J gene: TRBJ2-3
CDR3 protein: CASIVGVGTDQGSGANVLTF; V gene: TRBV5-5; J gene: TRBJ2-6
CDR3 protein: CASSPRDSSNQPQHF; V gene: TRBV9; J gene: TRBJ1-5
CDR3 protein: CATSSGLQETQYF; V gene: TRBV15; J gene: TRBJ2-5
CDR3 protein: CASSQGTSGGETQYF; V gene: TRBV3-1/TRBV3-2; J gene: TRBJ2-5
CDR3 protein: CASTWGSGRNTEAFF; V gene: TRBV11-2; J gene: TRBJ1-1
CDR3 protein: CSARSYNEQFF; V gene: TRBV20-1; J gene: TRBJ2-1
CDR3 protein: CASSQVRQRNYGYTF; V gene: TRBV4-1; J gene: TRBJ1-2
CDR3 protein: CASSMGFTSGSHKDTQYF; V gene: TRBV19; J gene: TRBJ2-3
CDR3 protein: CASSEIRRGEDLIAKNIQYF; V gene: TRBV6-1; J gene: TRBJ2-4
CDR3 protein: CASQGGATGELFF; V gene: TRBV2; J gene: TRBJ2-2
CDR3 protein: CASSVGVGETQYF; V gene: TRBV9; J gene: TRBJ2-5
CDR3 protein: CASSLFHYEQYF; V gene: TRBV5-8; J gene: TRBJ2-7
CDR3 protein: CASVAEAFF; V gene: TRBV27; J gene: TRBJ1-1
CDR3 protein: CASRSVSNYGYTF; V gene: TRBV19; J gene: TRBJ1-2
CDR3 protein: CASSPGPSNYGYTF; V gene: TRBV5-6; J gene: TRBJ1-2
CDR3 protein: CASSQVGQGSREQYF; V gene: TRBV4-1; J gene: TRBJ2-7
CDR3 protein: CASSPLGRTSYEQYF; V gene: TRBV28; J gene: TRBJ2-7
CDR3 protein: CASSLDSGRYEQYF; V gene: TRBV11-3; J gene: TRBJ2-7